One and the same sample provided the 7 T cell receptor beta chains below, sequenced in a study of blood T cell repertoires in COVID-19. Clones were read by immunoSEQ multiplex PCR, and TCRdb kept only the in-frame ones, dropping some. The sample includes 200,000 to 300,000 clones, around 86% of them seen just once. What was sequenced was peripheral blood. The receptors stem from a man in his forties who had recovered from COVID-19.

The chain recombines TRBV7-2 with TRBJ1-2, with 8 nucleotides matching TRBD1. The CDR3 runs to 14 residues. The V gene end was trimmed by 0 bases and the J gene end by 7 bases; junction bases not matched to a gene: 4. Germline V lookup: CDR1 SGHTA, CDR2 FQGNSA. CDR3 region: CASSLAQGAAGYTF. The CDR3 bases are TGTGCCAGCAGCTTAGCGCAGGGGGCAGCTGGCTACACCTTC.

Comments on this clone: Other DNA sequences in the sample encode the same CDR3. The V and J genes are TRBV9 and TRBJ2-1; TRBD2 agrees at 8 bases. V was clipped by 0 bases and J by 4 bases; unmatched bases: 3. Germline-derived CDR1 and CDR2 are SGDLS and YYNGEE. The CDR3 contains 15 residues. The CDR3 loop is CASSVGAGAYNEQFF. The CDR3 nucleotides read TGTGCCAGCAGCGTAGGAGCGGGGGCTTACAATGAGCAGTTCTTC.

This CDR3 reads CASLASGEETQYF. DNA of the CDR3: TGTGCCAGCTTGGCTAGCGGGGAAGAGACCCAGTACTTC. The V call is TRBV7-9, the J call TRBJ2-5; TRBD2 aligns across 9 bases. The J segment lost 3 bases and the V segment lost 8 bases, leaving 4 bases of the junction unmatched. The CDR3 is 13 residues long. Germline CDR1 SEHNR, CDR2 FQNEAQ (reference sequence).

The chain employs TRBV7-9 and TRBJ2-1; 8 bases agree with TRBD1. Germline trimming cut 3 bases from V and 5 bases from J; bases unmatched to any gene: 6. The CDR3 loop spans 15 amino acids. Germline CDR1 reads SEHNR; CDR2 reads FQNEAQ (reference sequence). The CDR3 coding sequence is TGTGCCAGCAGCTTCTTGACAGGGGTGGACAATGAGCAGTTCTTC. It specifies CASSFLTGVDNEQFF.

V gene TRBV20-1 combines with J gene TRBJ1-1; no definite D call. Germline-derived CDR1 and CDR2 are DFQATT and SNEGSKA (reference sequence). The CDR3 runs 11 residues. V was pared by 2 bases and J by 11 bases, with 12 bases between. CDR3 in DNA: TGCAGTGCTAGATCCCTGAAGGAGGCTTTCTTT. Translation gives CSARSLKEAFF.

This clone turned up a few times. Written as DNA, the CDR3 is TGTGCCAGCAGCGCCCGGACTAGCGGGAGGGCCAGGTCCTACGAGCAGTACTTC. As protein: CASSARTSGRARSYEQYF. The chain carries TRBV5-5 and TRBJ2-7, with 15 nucleotides matching TRBD2. CDR3 length: 18 residues. In germline, CDR1 is SGHKS, CDR2 YYEKEE (reference sequence). V lost 4 bases and J lost 1; bases outside the gene matches: 9.

V is TRBV5-6 and J is TRBJ2-7, with D unresolved. CDR3 length equals 13 residues. Germline V gene data show CDR1 as SGHDT and CDR2 as YYEEEE. Trimming shortened V by 3 bases and J by 0 bases, and 7 bases separated the two germline ends. CDR3 sequence reads: CASSSVSSYEQYF. The CDR3 nucleotides read TGTGCCAGCAGCTCGGTAAGCTCCTACGAGCAGTACTTC.